What follows is one TCR beta chain and its context. Study processing details: For nucleated cells, counts were estimated from reference gene primer amplification. Only in-frame clones appear in the TCRdb table, and some are missing; sequencing was by immunoSEQ multiplex PCR. The V and J calls and clone size come from that table; D and trimming were worked out from the DNA. The sample records tens of thousands of clones, about 85% being singletons. The ends lost 3 bases at V and 2 bases at J; junction bases unmatched: 4. This CDR3 comprises 15 residues. Germline V CDR1 and CDR2: SGDLS, YYNGEE. The data derive from a study of blood T cell repertoires in COVID-19. On the study more broadly: In each case, the material was cDNA or gDNA derived from T cells, B-cell-depleted T cells, or PBMCs.

The sequencing sample was made of peripheral blood. The genes are TRBV9 and TRBJ2-3; TRBD2 aligns across 9 bases. This TCR was sampled from a woman aged 55 to 70 with active COVID-19. The CDR3 spells CASSESGGPTDTQYF. CDR3 nucleotides: TGTGCCAGCAGCGAGAGCGGGGGGCCCACAGATACGCAGTATTTT.